There are many counts of the clone carrying this T cell receptor (beta chain). Its cognate antigen is unknown. PCR was performed a second time for roughly 7 to 11 cycles using a sample-barcoded 5' primer and a J-beta primer mix. One entry per CDR3 protein results from TCRdb running MiXCR on the 5' RACE reads. This sample carries some 860,000 distinct CDR3 sequences, approximately 53% of them seen once, and the ten largest clones take 20% to 30%. The sample belongs to a study of blood T cells in healthy people across ages. Findings and caveats of the study: In long-lived donors, naive CD4+ cell counts and diversity exceeded those of aged donors. Unknown donor CMV status possibly confounded expanded clonotype changes.

Germline V lookup: CDR1 SGHTA, CDR2 FQGNSA. This CDR3 spans 14 amino acids. Unmatched junction bases numbered 5, after V lost 4 bases and J lost 2 bases. The sequence was obtained from a man aged 35 to 55 in good health. The chain joins TRBV7-2 to TRBJ2-7; 7 bases map to TRBD1. Sample: blood. The DNA of the CDR3 is TGTGCCAGCAGCTCCAGGGGGATGACCTACGAGCAGTACTTC. Amino acids: CASSSRGMTYEQYF. Looking up the rest from reference TRBV7-2 and TRBJ2-7 gives the full variable domain: GAGVSQSPSNKVTEKGKDVELRCDPISGHTALYWYRQSLGQGLEFLIYFQGNSAPDKSGLPSDRFSAERTGGSVSTLTIQRTQQEDSAVYLCASSSRGMTYEQYFGPGTRLTVT.